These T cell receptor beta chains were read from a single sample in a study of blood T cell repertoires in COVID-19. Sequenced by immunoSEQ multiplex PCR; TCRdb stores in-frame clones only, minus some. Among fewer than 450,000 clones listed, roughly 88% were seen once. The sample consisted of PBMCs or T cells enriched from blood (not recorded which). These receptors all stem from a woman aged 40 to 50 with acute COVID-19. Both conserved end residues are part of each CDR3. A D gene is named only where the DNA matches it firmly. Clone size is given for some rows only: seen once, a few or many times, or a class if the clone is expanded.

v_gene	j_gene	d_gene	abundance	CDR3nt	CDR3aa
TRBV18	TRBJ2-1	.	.	TGTGCCAGCTCAGGAGGGGGCGGGGACAATGAGCAGTTCTTC	CASSGGGGDNEQFF
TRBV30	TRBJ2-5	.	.	TGTGCCTGGAGTGTAACAGGGATGGAGACCCAGTACTTC	CAWSVTGMETQYF
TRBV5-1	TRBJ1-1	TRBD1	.	TGCGCCAGCAGCACAGGGGTCACTGAAGCTTTCTTT	CASSTGVTEAFF
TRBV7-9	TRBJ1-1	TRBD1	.	TGTGCCAGCAGCCGCCCACAGGGGGCCGTGACTGAAGCTTTCTTT	CASSRPQGAVTEAFF
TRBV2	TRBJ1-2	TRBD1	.	TGTGCCAGCAGTCCGGGACAGGGGAACTATGGCTACACCTTC	CASSPGQGNYGYTF
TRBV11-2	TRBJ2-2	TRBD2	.	TGTGCCAGCAGCCCTACACAGGAGTCTGCGGGGGGGCGTACCGGGGAGCTGTTTTTT	CASSPTQESAGGRTGELFF
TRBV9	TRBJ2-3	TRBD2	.	TGTGCCAGCAGCGCCCGTTCGGGAGCAATCAGACTAGCGGGGACCACAGATACGCAGTATTTT	CASSARSGAIRLAGTTDTQYF
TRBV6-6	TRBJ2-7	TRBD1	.	TGTGCCAGCAGGAAGACAGGGTCCTACGAGCAGTACTTC	CASRKTGSYEQYF
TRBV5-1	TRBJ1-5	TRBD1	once	TGCGCCAGCAGCGCCGGGACAGTTAATCAGCCCCAGCATTTT	CASSAGTVNQPQHF
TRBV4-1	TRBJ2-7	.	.	TGCGCCAGCAGCCAAGCGTTCGAGCAGTACTTC	CASSQAFEQYF
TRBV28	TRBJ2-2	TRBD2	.	TGTGCCCGCAGTGAAGTACTAGCGGGGGGGGTTACCGGGGAGCTGTTTTTT	CARSEVLAGGVTGELFF
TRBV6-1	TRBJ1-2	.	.	TGTGCCAGCAGTGAAGGGGTAAGGAGCTATGGCTACACCTTC	CASSEGVRSYGYTF
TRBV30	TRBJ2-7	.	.	TGTGCTTGGGCCCCCGGGACCTACGAGCAGTACTTC	CAWAPGTYEQYF
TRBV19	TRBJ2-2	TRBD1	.	TGTGCCAGTCAAACAGGGGTATGGACCGGGGAGCTGTTTTTT	CASQTGVWTGELFF
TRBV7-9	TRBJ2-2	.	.	TGTGCCAGCAGCTTAGCTCCGGCGAACACCGGGGAGCTGTTTTTT	CASSLAPANTGELFF
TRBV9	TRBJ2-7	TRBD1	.	TGTGCCAGCAGCGTAGGGGGACAGGTGACCTACGAGCAGTACTTC	CASSVGGQVTYEQYF
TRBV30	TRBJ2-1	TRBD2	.	TGTGCCTGGAGTGTTGGCGGGGGGCCGTACAATGAGCAGTTCTTC	CAWSVGGGPYNEQFF
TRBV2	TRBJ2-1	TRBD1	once	TGTGCCAGCAGTGAAAACCGGGACAGGATGAAGTTCTTC	CASSENRDRMKFF
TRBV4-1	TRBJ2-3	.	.	TGCGCCAGCAGCCAAGAAGTCCGGAGGAGTACGCAGTATTTT	CASSQEVRRSTQYF
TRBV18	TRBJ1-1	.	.	TGTGCCAGCTCACCATCATCGGGGGGAGAGGCTTTCTTT	CASSPSSGGEAFF
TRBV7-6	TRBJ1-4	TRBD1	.	TGTGCCAGCAGCTTAGGATACAGGGGGACTAATGAAAAACTGTTTTTT	CASSLGYRGTNEKLFF
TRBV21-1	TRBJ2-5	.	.	TGTGCCAGCAGCAAAGATCTAGCGGGGGATATACAAGAGACCCAGTACTTC	CASSKDLAGDIQETQYF
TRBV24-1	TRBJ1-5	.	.	TGTGCCACCAGTGACCCCGGGTCATCGGGACAGCCCCAGCATTTT	CATSDPGSSGQPQHF
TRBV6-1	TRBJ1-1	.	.	TGTGCCAGCAGTGATTTTGGAGTGAACACTGAAGCTTTCTTT	CASSDFGVNTEAFF
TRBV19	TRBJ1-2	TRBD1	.	TGTGCCAGTAGTATGACCCGGGACAGGGGGCCTTTCGGTGGCTACACCTTC	CASSMTRDRGPFGGYTF
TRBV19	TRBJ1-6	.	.	TGTGCCACAACCGGGACCCTCCACTTT	CATTGTLHF
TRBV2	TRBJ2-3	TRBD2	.	TGTGCCAGCAGTGATGCGGGGGGAGTGTCAGATACGCAGTATTTT	CASSDAGGVSDTQYF
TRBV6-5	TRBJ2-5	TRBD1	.	TGTGCCAGCAGGGGGACAGGAGAAGAGACCCAGTACTTC	CASRGTGEETQYF
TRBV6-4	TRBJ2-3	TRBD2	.	TGTGCCAGCAGTGGGCGGGGGGGCACAGATACGCAGTATTTT	CASSGRGGTDTQYF
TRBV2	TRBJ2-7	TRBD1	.	TGTGCCAGCAGCGACAGGGGGCCGTGGGAGCAGTACTTC	CASSDRGPWEQYF
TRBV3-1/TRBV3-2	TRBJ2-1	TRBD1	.	TGTGCCAGCAGCCAGGGACAGGGGGCTGGGAATGAGCAGTTCTTC	CASSQGQGAGNEQFF
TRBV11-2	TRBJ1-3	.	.	TGTGCCAGCAGCTTATACGAGAGCTACTCTGGAAACACCATATATTTT	CASSLYESYSGNTIYF
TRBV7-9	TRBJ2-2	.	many	TGTGCCAGCAGCTTAATGCGTGCGAACACCGGGGAGCTGTTTTTT	CASSLMRANTGELFF
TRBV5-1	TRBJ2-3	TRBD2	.	TGCGCCAGCGGACTAGCGTCACTATCTAGAGATACGCAGTATTTT	CASGLASLSRDTQYF
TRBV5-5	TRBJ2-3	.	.	TGTGCCAGCAGCCCACTTACTAGCACAGATACGCAGTATTTT	CASSPLTSTDTQYF
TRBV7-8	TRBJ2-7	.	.	TGTGCCAGCATGCCCCGTGAGCTTCGGGGGAACGAGCAGTACTTC	CASMPRELRGNEQYF
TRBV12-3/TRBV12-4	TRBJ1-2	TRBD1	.	TGTGCCAGCAGACCCGGGACAGGGGTTGGCTACACCTTC	CASRPGTGVGYTF
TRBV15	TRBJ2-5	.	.	TGTGCCACCAGCCGCCCCACCGTAGAGGGGGAAGAGACCCAGTACTTC	CATSRPTVEGEETQYF
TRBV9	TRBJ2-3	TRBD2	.	TGTGCCAGCAGCGTGACTAGCCGAACAGATACGCAGTATTTT	CASSVTSRTDTQYF
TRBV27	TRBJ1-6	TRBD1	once	TGTGCCAGCAGTTTGAACAGGGGGGGGAATTCACCCCTCCACTTT	CASSLNRGGNSPLHF
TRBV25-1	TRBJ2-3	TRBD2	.	TGTGCCAGCAGTGATCCTCGGACTAGTCGAGGCACAGATACGCAGTATTTT	CASSDPRTSRGTDTQYF
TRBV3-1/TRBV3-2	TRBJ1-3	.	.	TGTGCCAGCAGCCAAGCAGGGGACGTAAACACCATATATTTT	CASSQAGDVNTIYF
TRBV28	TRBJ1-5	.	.	TGTGCCAGCAGTTCCGTGGGGGGGGTGGACAATCAGCCCCAGCATTTT	CASSSVGGVDNQPQHF
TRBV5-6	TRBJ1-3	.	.	TGTGCCAGCAGCGGAGTCTCTGGAAACACCATATATTTT	CASSGVSGNTIYF
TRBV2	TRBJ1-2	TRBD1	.	TGTGCCAGCAGTGATCTAGGACAGGGTAACTATGGCTACACCTTC	CASSDLGQGNYGYTF
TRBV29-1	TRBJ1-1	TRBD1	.	TGCAGCGGTACAGGGGCCCCGAACACTGAAGCTTTCTTT	CSGTGAPNTEAFF
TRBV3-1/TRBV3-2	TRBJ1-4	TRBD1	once	TGTGCCAGCCAACAGGGGAGCGATGAAAAACTGTTTTTT	CASQQGSDEKLFF
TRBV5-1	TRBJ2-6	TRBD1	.	TGCGCCAGCAGCTCCCGGGACAGTGGGGCCAACGTCCTGACTTTC	CASSSRDSGANVLTF